This T cell receptor (beta chain) is drawn from a study of a mutant IDH1 vaccine in newly diagnosed glioma. Turning to the study itself: Therapy received beforehand was radiotherapy, temozolomide, or both, with most patients given both. Study-wide results and limits: The occurrence of vaccine-induced immune responses was seen in more than 85% of patients.

Time point reported: baseline, week 1 (first vaccination visit). As to treatment: pre-vaccination baseline after standard-of-care therapy. There are 14 residues in the CDR3. Per the germline V gene, CDR1 is MNHEY and CDR2 is SMNVEV (reference sequence). V was pared by 3 bases and J by 2 bases, with 2 bases of the junction left unmatched. As concerns this clone: Its antigen is still unknown.

Here immunoSEQ multiplex PCR was the method, and the copy in TCRdb shows in-frame clones only, minus some. Found here are approximately 100,000 clones, around 90% of them singletons; the top ten hold less than 0.65%. The chain carries TRBV27 and TRBJ2-7; 9 nucleotides agree with TRBD1. The source of this sequence is a woman aged 50 to 60 with glioma. The sequences come from PBMCs, collected from a glioma patient treated with radiotherapy, temozolomide or both. The CDR3 spells CASSFRDRAYEQYF. DNA of the CDR3: TGTGCCAGCAGTTTCCGGGACAGGGCCTACGAGCAGTACTTC.